Shown below are 16 T cell receptor beta chains from a single sample sequenced in a study of blood T cell repertoires in COVID-19. Here immunoSEQ multiplex PCR was the method, and the copy in TCRdb shows in-frame clones only, minus some. The data show roughly 380,000 clones, 81% seen once. The sequenced material came from peripheral blood. Receptors were obtained from a human donor with acute or convalescent COVID-19. The donor label of this sample is uncertain.

The rearrangement uses TRBV29-1 and TRBJ1-2, with a possible D match to TRBD1 (6 bases). The V and J ends lost 8 bases and 8 bases respectively, with 18 bases between them. The CDR3 runs 12 residues. Germline V lookup: CDR1 SQVTM, CDR2 ANQGSEA. The DNA for the CDR3 is TGCAGCAGTAGAACGGGGGGCGAAGGCTACACCTTC. Translating it yields CSSRTGGEGYTF. Full variable domain (outside the CDR3, taken from reference TRBV29-1 and TRBJ1-2): SAVISQKPSRDICQRGTSLTIQCQVDSQVTMMFWYRQQPGQSLTLIATANQGSEATYESGFVIDKFPISRPNLTFSTLTVSNMSPEDSSIYLCSSRTGGEGYTFGSGTRLTVV.

The chain uses TRBV28 and TRBJ1-5; D is ambiguous. The CDR3 is 14 amino acids. V was clipped by 6 bases and J by 9 bases, with 18 bases between them. Germline V gene data show CDR1 as MDHEN and CDR2 as SYDVKM. The CDR3 here is CASRTSPSGSPQHF. CDR3 nucleotides: TGTGCCAGCAGGACTAGTCCCAGCGGATCGCCCCAGCATTTT.

The rearrangement joins TRBV18 to TRBJ2-1; TRBD2 is a possible D gene (6 bases). Germline CDR1 and CDR2: KGHSH and LQKENI. V was clipped by 3 bases and J by 2 bases, with 26 bases between them. The CDR3 is made up of 20 amino acids. CDR3 residues: CASSPGAAGLYALTYNEQFF. The DNA of the CDR3 is TGTGCCAGCTCACCCGGGGCCGCGGGGCTATACGCCTTAACCTACAATGAGCAGTTCTTC.

The V call is TRBV6-5, the J call TRBJ1-1, with TRBD1 identical over 7 bases. Germline CDR1 is MNHEY and CDR2 is SVGAGI. This CDR3 has 14 amino acids. J gave up 5 bases and V 5 bases, and 8 bases lay outside the gene matches. CDR3 sequence: CASSKTGRNTEAFF. The CDR3 DNA is TGTGCCAGCAGTAAGACAGGGAGGAATACTGAAGCTTTCTTT.

The V and J genes are TRBV27 and TRBJ1-5; 7 bases are a match to TRBD1. The V gene end was trimmed by 5 bases and the J gene end by 4 bases; junction bases not matched to a gene: 8. Germline loops: CDR1 MNHEY, CDR2 SMNVEV (reference sequence). The CDR3 runs to 15 residues. The CDR3 coding sequence is TGTGCCAGCAGTACGACAGGGTCAGGGAATCAGCCCCAGCATTTT. It translates to CASSTTGSGNQPQHF.

Comment on this clone: An end of the junction differs from the germline gene, which may be a read error. CDR3 sequence: CASRGLAGGPNIGELFF. CDR3 DNA: TGTGCCAGCAGGGGACTAGCGGGAGGGCCAAACATCGGGGAGCTGTTTTTT. V and J are TRBV27 and TRBJ2-2; the match to TRBD2 covers 16 bases. This CDR3 region has 17 residues. Germline assignment: CDR1 MNHEY and CDR2 SMNVEV (reference sequence).

This chain connects TRBV19 to TRBJ2-1, with D tentatively TRBD2 (5 bases). V was shortened by 3 bases and J by 15 bases, with 15 bases between the two germline ends. CDR1 LNHDA and CDR2 SQIVND come from the germline V gene (reference sequence). The CDR3 is 12 residues long. CDR3 DNA: TGTGCCAGTAGTATTGGCCCCCGGGGATGGTTCTTC. Protein: CASSIGPRGWFF.

The chain couples TRBV7-9 to TRBJ1-4, with a tentative D call TRBD1 (6 bases). Germline CDR1 SEHNR, CDR2 FQNEAQ (reference sequence). V lost 2 bases and J 0 bases, leaving 13 bases between the germline ends. The CDR3 totals 17 residues. This CDR3 is CASSLRAQGTTNEKLFF. The CDR3 DNA sequence: TGTGCCAGCAGCTTAAGAGCCCAGGGGACAACTAATGAAAAACTGTTTTTT.

V usage is TRBV6-2 or TRBV6-3 and J usage is TRBJ1-3, with D unresolved. Per the germline V gene, CDR1 is MNHEY and CDR2 is SVGEGT. V lost 4 bases and J 3 bases, leaving 4 bases between the germline ends. CDR3 length: 12 residues. The CDR3 reads CASSWSGNTIYF. CDR3 nucleotide sequence: TGTGCCAGCAGTTGGAGTGGAAACACCATATATTTT.

This chain links TRBV19 with TRBJ1-5; TRBD1 is a possible D gene (6 bases). Trimming stripped 11 bases from V and 6 bases from J, with 20 bases between. CDR3 size: 14 residues. Per germline, CDR1 LNHDA and CDR2 SQIVND (reference sequence). The CDR3, as DNA: TGTGCCGCCAGCCTCAGGGGTTCGGGTCAGCCCCAGCATTTT. Its protein product is CAASLRGSGQPQHF. Looking up the rest from reference TRBV19 and TRBJ1-5 gives the full variable domain: DGGITQSPKYLFRKEGQNVTLSCEQNLNHDAMYWYRQDPGQGLRLIYYSQIVNDFQKGDIAEGYSVSREKKESFPLTVTSAQKNPTAFYLCAASLRGSGQPQHFGDGTRLSIL.

This chain joins TRBV3-1 (or the pseudogene TRBV3-2) and TRBJ1-1; no clear D. From germline, CDR1 is LGHDT and CDR2 YNNKEL (reference sequence). The CDR3 runs to 15 residues. Trimming stripped 6 bases from V and 5 bases from J, with 19 bases between. The CDR3 protein is CASRPHGVVGTEAFF. As DNA, the CDR3 is TGTGCCAGCAGACCACACGGGGTGGTGGGGACTGAAGCTTTCTTT.

V gene TRBV7-2 combines with J gene TRBJ1-1; the D is unclear. CDR3 length: 14 amino acids. The V gene's germline CDR1 is SGHTA and CDR2 FQGNSA. V was shortened by 5 bases and J by 1 base, with 11 bases between the two germline ends. CDR3 sequence (DNA): TGTGCCAGCAGCGAGGGTGGGAGGAACACTGAAGCTTTCTTT. Protein: CASSEGGRNTEAFF. The full variable domain, its missing parts supplied by reference TRBV7-2 and TRBJ1-1, is GAGVSQSPSNKVTEKGKDVELRCDPISGHTALYWYRQSLGQGLEFLIYFQGNSAPDKSGLPSDRFSAERTGGSVSTLTIQRTQQEDSAVYLCASSEGGRNTEAFFGQGTRLTVV.

The rearrangement links TRBV9 to TRBJ2-1; tentative D call: TRBD2 (6 bases). Trimming took 3 bases from V and 2 from J, leaving 15 bases between them. This CDR3 contains 16 residues. Germline V lookup: CDR1 SGDLS, CDR2 YYNGEE. This chain's CDR3 is CASSAQGGKAYNEQFF. The CDR3 DNA follows: TGTGCCAGCAGCGCCCAAGGCGGGAAGGCCTACAATGAGCAGTTCTTC.

This chain links TRBV28 with TRBJ1-2, with unresolved D. Trimming stripped 4 bases from V and 7 bases from J, with 19 bases between. This CDR3 has 15 amino acids. CDR1 MDHEN and CDR2 SYDVKM come from the germline V gene. The CDR3 reads CASSSRGSGSGGYTF. The CDR3 DNA follows: TGTGCCAGCAGTTCCCGGGGATCAGGTTCCGGTGGCTACACCTTC.

This chain links TRBV5-1 with TRBJ1-5, with D perhaps matching TRBD1 (6 bases). The CDR3 sequence is 16 residues long. CDR1 and CDR2 (germline): SGHRS, YFSETQ. V shed 4 bases and J shed 1 base, with 15 bases lying between them. CDR3 DNA: TGCGCCAGCAGCCCAGGGGACACCCGGAGCAATCAGCCCCAGCATTTT. Translated: CASSPGDTRSNQPQHF.

The rearrangement joins TRBV6-4 to TRBJ1-6; tentatively, D is TRBD1 (5 bases). Germline CDR1 and CDR2: MRHNA and SNTAGT. V dropped 4 bases and J dropped 7 bases, with 14 bases sitting between them. The CDR3 has 15 residues. The CDR3: CASSAQGSENSPLHF. CDR3 in DNA: TGTGCCAGCAGTGCCCAGGGATCGGAGAATTCACCCCTCCACTTT.